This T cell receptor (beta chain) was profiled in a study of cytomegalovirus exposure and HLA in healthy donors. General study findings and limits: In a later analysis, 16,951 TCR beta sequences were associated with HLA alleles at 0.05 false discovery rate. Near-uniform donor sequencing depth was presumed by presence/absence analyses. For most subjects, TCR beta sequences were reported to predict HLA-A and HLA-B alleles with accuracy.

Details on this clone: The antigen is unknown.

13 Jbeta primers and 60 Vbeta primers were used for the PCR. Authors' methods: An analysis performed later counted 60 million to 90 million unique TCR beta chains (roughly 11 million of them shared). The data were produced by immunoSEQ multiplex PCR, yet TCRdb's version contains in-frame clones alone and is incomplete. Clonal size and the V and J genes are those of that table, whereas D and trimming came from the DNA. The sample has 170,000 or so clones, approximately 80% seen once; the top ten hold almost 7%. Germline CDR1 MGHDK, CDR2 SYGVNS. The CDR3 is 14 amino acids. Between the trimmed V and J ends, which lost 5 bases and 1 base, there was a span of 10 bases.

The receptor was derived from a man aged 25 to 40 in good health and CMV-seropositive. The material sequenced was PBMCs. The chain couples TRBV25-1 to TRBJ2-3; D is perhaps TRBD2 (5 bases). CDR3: CASSQGRGTDTQYF. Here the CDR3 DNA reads TGTGCCAGCAGTCAAGGGAGAGGCACAGATACGCAGTATTTT.